This T cell receptor beta chain was sequenced for a study of cytomegalovirus exposure and HLA in healthy donors. Across the study: Out of a few hundred genotyped donors, less than 90% belonged to the Caucasian-associated ancestry cluster.

A word on this clone: Its antigen is as yet unknown.

Study results and limitations: Available immune exposure information covered CMV serostatus only. V- and J-gene trimming in TCR beta was tied to a missense DCLRE1C variant by an analysis performed later. There were reportedly fewer N-insertions in an Asian-associated ancestry cluster than the roughly 680-donor mean, in a later analysis.

The primer mix had 60 Vbeta and 13 Jbeta primers. Using immunoSEQ multiplex PCR, the repertoire was profiled, and TCRdb retains in-frame clones only, with some absent. The sample includes about 200,000 clones, around four fifths seen only once; the top ten take around 1.7%. The germline V gene encodes CDR1 LNHNV and CDR2 YYDKDF (reference sequence). CDR3 size: 19 residues. The V gene lost 0 bases and the J gene lost 2 bases, with 22 bases spanning the gap. This TCR was recovered from a man aged 45 to 65 in good health and CMV-seronegative. Sequencing was done on a sample of PBMCs. V gene TRBV15 combines with J gene TRBJ2-5, with D perhaps TRBD1 (7 bases). The CDR3 bases are TGTGCCACCAGCAGAGAATATTTAGCGGCAGGGGGGATACAAGAGACCCAGTACTTC. As protein: CATSREYLAAGGIQETQYF.